Listed here are 2 T cell receptor beta chains from one sample, sequenced in a study of CD8 T cells in ankylosing spondylitis (dated by TCRdb to between 2016 and 2019). These receptors have no known antigen. The library was built by means of 5' RACE. Data came from an Illumina HiSeq 2500. TCRdb handled the public reads itself, with Q25 trimming in fastp and clone calling in MiXCR, and kept productive beta chains. Each CDR3 protein gets just one entry, which takes the most common genes and DNA from the rows behind it. Within this sample are about 460,000 distinct CDR3 sequences, with approximately 5% of them counted one time only. The ten largest clones represent approximately 4% of the sample. Study-level results and caveats: Blood from ankylosing spondylitis patients appeared to be characterized by a TCR beta motif made up of seven or eight highly homologous amino acid variants.

Source material: blood, either unsorted or a sorted T cell fraction (not recorded which). These receptors originate from a male donor with ankylosing spondylitis.

This clonotype showed up many times. The chain has TRBV11-2 and TRBJ2-4; no firm D call. The CDR3 totals 16 residues. The V gene's germline CDR1 is SGHAT and CDR2 FQNNGV. V gave up 1 base and J gave up 0 bases, with 10 bases separating them. CDR3 in DNA: TGTGCCAGCAGCTTAGGCGCCAGTGTAGCCAAAAACATTCAGTACTTC. Its translation is CASSLGASVAKNIQYF.

This clonotype was seen repeatedly, ten times or more. This chain connects TRBV10-1 to TRBJ2-5; D is perhaps TRBD1 or TRBD2 (5 bases each). Per the germline V gene, CDR1 is WNHNN and CDR2 is SYGVQD (reference sequence). This CDR3 region has 13 residues. Between the trimmed V and J ends, which lost 6 bases and 1 base, there was a span of 9 bases. This CDR3 is CASSRGTQETQYF. CDR3 coding DNA: TGCGCCAGCAGCCGTGGGACCCAAGAGACCCAGTACTTC.